This TCR beta chain appears in the sequencing data of a study of shared T cell receptors in the human thymus. Some clones are missing from TCRdb's copy, which holds only in-frame ones; the method was immunoSEQ multiplex PCR. The profile covers about 500,000 clones, with around 78% appearing a single time and around 0.012% taken by the ten largest. These data were likewise used in another study, on human thymus T cells. That paper notes: During corrective heart surgery, resections were taken, and the thymus tissue came from them. Within thymic and blood repertoires, V and J gene usage appeared to be biased. What related research reported was that thymic repertoires overlapped highly among unrelated individuals.

The receptor's source is a boy less than two years old with a congenital heart defect. Sample: thymocytes.

The CDR3 DNA reads as TGTGCCAGCAGCTTAGGTCTTCGGCTAGCGGGAGTAAACGAGCAGTACTTC. It specifies CASSLGLRLAGVNEQYF. The V call is TRBV11-3, the J call TRBJ2-7, with 10 bases that match TRBD2. The CDR3 runs 17 residues. Trimming removed 1 base from V and 5 bases from J; junction bases left unmatched: 11. Germline V gene data show CDR1 as SGHNT and CDR2 as YENEEA. Full variable domain (outside the CDR3, taken from reference TRBV11-3 and TRBJ2-7): EAGVVQSPRYKIIEKKQPVAFWCNPISGHNTLYWYLQNLGQGPELLIRYENEEAVDDSQLPKDRFSAERLKGVDSTLKIQPAELGDSAVYLCASSLGLRLAGVNEQYFGPGTRLTVT.